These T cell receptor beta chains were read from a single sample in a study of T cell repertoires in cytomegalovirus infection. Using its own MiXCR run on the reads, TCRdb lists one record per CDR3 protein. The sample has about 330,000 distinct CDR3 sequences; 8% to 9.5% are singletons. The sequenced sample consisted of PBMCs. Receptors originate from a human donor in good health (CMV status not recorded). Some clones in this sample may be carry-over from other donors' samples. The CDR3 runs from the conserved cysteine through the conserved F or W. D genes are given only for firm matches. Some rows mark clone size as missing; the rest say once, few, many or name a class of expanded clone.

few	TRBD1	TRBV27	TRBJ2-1	CASSIRGRLNEQFF	TGTGCCAGCAGTATCAGGGGGCGTTTAAATGAGCAGTTCTTC
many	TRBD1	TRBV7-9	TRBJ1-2	CASSTTGGIYGYTF	TGTGCCAGCTCCACGACAGGGGGCATCTATGGCTACACCTTC
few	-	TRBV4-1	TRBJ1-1	CASSQEWSSRLNTEAFF	TGCGCCAGCAGCCAAGAATGGTCTTCTCGGTTGAACACTGAAGCTTTCTTT
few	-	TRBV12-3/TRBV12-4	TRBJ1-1	CASSSRRFTEAFF	TGTGCCAGCAGCTCACGGAGGTTCACTGAAGCTTTCTTT
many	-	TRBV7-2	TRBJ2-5	CASSPPSETQYF	TGTGCCAGCAGCCCCCCGTCAGAGACCCAGTACTTC
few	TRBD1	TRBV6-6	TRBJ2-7	CASSPGQGAWEQYF	TGTGCCAGCAGTCCGGGACAGGGGGCGTGGGAGCAGTACTTC
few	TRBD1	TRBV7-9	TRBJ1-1	CASGPGTGGWTEAFF	TGTGCCAGTGGTCCCGGGACAGGGGGATGGACTGAAGCTTTCTTT
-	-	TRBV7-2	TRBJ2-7	CASSLGREFNEQYF	TGTGCCAGCAGCTTAGGACGGGAGTTCAACGAGCAGTACTTC
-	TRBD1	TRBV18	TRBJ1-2	CASSLDRGNRGYTF	TGTGCCAGCTCACTTGACAGGGGGAACCGTGGCTACACCTTC
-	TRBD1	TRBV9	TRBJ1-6	CASSVATGGHFNSPLHF	TGTGCCAGCAGCGTGGCTACAGGGGGCCACTTTAATTCACCCCTCCACTTT
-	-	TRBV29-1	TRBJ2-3	CSVGLSTDTQYF	TGCAGCGTTGGACTAAGCACAGATACGCAGTATTTT
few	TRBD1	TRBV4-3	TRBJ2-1	CASSQDKWSRRGLYNEQFF	TGCGCCAGCAGCCAAGATAAGTGGTCCCGCAGGGGGCTTTACAATGAGCAGTTCTTC
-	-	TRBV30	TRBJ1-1	CAWSVDRKAFF	TGTGCCTGGAGTGTAGATAGAAAAGCTTTCTTT
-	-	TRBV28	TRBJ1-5	CASSLIGRFGNQPQHF	TGTGCCAGCAGTTTGATAGGGCGCTTTGGCAATCAGCCCCAGCATTTT
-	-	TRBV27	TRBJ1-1	CASSQGTASTEAFF	TGTGCCAGCAGTCAGGGGACCGCGTCCACTGAAGCTTTCTTT
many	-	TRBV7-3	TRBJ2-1	CASSWGPSSYNEQFF	TGTGCCAGCAGCTGGGGTCCCAGCTCCTACAATGAGCAGTTCTTC
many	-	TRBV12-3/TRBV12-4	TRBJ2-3	CASSFGSSPTDTQYF	TGTGCCAGCAGTTTCGGGTCATCTCCCACAGATACGCAGTATTTT
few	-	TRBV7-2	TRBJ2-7	CASSLTASPKVYEQYF	TGTGCCAGCAGCTTAACGGCCAGCCCCAAAGTCTACGAGCAGTACTTC
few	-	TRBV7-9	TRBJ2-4	CASSLGERAKNIQYF	TGTGCCAGCAGCTTGGGCGAGAGGGCCAAAAACATTCAGTACTTC
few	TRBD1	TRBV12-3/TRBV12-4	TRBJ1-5	CASSRGQGFQPQHF	TGTGCCAGCAGTAGAGGACAGGGATTTCAGCCCCAGCATTTT
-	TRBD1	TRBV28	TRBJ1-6	CASSFEGGSSPLHF	TGTGCCAGCAGTTTTGAAGGGGGCAGTTCACCCCTCCACTTT
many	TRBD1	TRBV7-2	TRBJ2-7	CASSLRTGSSYEQYF	TGTGCCAGCAGCCTTAGGACAGGGAGCTCCTACGAGCAGTACTTC